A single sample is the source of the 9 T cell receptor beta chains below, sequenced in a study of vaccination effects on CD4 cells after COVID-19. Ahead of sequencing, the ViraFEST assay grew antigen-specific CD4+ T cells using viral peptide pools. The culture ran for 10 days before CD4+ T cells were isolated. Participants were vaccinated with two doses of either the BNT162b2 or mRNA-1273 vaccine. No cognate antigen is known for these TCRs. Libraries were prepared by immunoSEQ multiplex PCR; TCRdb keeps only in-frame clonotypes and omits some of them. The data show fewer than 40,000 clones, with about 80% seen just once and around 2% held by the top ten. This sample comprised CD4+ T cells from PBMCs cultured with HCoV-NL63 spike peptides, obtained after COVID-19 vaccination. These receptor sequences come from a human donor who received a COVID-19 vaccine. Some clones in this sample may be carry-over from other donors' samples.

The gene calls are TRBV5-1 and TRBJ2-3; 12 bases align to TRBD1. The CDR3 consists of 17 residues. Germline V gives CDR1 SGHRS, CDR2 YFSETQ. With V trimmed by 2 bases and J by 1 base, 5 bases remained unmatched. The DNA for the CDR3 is TGCGCCAGCAGCTTCGGGGACAGGGGGCTAGGCACAGATACGCAGTATTTT. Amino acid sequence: CASSFGDRGLGTDTQYF. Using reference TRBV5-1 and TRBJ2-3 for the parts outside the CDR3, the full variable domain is KAGVTQTPRYLIKTRGQQVTLSCSPISGHRSVSWYQQTPGQGLQFLFEYFSETQRNKGNFPGRFSGRQFSNSRSEMNVSTLELGDSALYLCASSFGDRGLGTDTQYFGPGTRLTVL.

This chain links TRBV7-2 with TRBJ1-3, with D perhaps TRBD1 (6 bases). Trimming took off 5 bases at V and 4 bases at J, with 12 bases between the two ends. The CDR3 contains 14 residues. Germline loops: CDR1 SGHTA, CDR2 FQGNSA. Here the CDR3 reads CASSQGQIGNTIYF. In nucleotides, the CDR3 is TGTGCCAGCAGCCAAGGACAGATAGGAAACACCATATATTTT.

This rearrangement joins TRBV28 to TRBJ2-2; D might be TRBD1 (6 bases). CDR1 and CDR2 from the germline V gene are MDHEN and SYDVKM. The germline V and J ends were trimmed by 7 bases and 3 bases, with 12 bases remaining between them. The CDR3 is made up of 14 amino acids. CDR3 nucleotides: TGTGCCAGCACCCGGGCAGGGGACACCGGGGAGCTGTTTTTT. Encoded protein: CASTRAGDTGELFF.

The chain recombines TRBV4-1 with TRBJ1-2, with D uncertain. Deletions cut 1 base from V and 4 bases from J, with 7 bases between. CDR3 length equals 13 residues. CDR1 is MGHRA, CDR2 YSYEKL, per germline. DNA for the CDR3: TGCGCCAGCAGCCAAGTGGGTGGCTATGGCTACACCTTC. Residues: CASSQVGGYGYTF.

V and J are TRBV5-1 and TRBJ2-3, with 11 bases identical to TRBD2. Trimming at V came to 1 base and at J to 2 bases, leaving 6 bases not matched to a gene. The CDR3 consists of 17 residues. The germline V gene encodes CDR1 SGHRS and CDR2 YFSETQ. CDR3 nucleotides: TGCGCCAGCAGCTTGTTGGCTAGCGGGGGGATCACAGATACGCAGTATTTT. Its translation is CASSLLASGGITDTQYF.

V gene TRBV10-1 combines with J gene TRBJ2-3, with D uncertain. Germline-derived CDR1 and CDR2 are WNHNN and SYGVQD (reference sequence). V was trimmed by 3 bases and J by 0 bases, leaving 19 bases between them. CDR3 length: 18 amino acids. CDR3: CASSDWSPGQVSTDTQYF. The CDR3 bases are TGCGCCAGCAGTGATTGGAGTCCCGGCCAGGTTAGCACAGATACGCAGTATTTT.

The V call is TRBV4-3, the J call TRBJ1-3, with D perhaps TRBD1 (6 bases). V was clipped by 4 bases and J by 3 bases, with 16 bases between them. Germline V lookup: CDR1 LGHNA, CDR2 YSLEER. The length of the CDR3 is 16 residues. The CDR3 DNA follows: TGCGCCAGCAGCCCGTCGCGGGGGCCTTTTGGAAACACCATATATTTT. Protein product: CASSPSRGPFGNTIYF.

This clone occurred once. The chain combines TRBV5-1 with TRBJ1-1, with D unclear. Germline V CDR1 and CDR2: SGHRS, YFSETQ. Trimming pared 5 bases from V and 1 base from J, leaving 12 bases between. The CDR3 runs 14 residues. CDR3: CASRPENGNTEAFF. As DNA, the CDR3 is TGCGCCAGCAGGCCGGAGAATGGGAACACTGAAGCTTTCTTT.

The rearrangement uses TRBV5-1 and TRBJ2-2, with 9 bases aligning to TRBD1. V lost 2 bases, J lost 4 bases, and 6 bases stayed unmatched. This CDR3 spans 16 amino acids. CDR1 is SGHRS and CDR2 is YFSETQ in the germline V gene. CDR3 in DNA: TGCGCCAGCAGCTTCCGGACAGGGGCCGGCACCGGGGAGCTGTTTTTT. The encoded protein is CASSFRTGAGTGELFF. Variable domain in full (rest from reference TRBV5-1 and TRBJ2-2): KAGVTQTPRYLIKTRGQQVTLSCSPISGHRSVSWYQQTPGQGLQFLFEYFSETQRNKGNFPGRFSGRQFSNSRSEMNVSTLELGDSALYLCASSFRTGAGTGELFFGEGSRLTVL.